This entry describes one T cell receptor (beta chain). Its antigen is currently unknown. Sequencing used immunoSEQ multiplex PCR; TCRdb keeps in-frame clones, though not all of them. The sample comprises several thousand clones, 60% to 65% of which are singletons, and 44% rests with the top ten. This entry comes from a study of CD8 T cell repertoires and HIV-1 epitope variants. The wider study: Controls included no peptide, Ebola AY9 epitope, and a CMV, EBV, flu pool. The baseline condition was 1M T cells left uncultured. Tested: three Gag epitope families, Nef HW9 and YT9.

Study findings and constraints: No clonotypes responded to the TAALDMSHF plasma variant; about five recognized KF9, one HW9.

J gave up 2 bases and V 3 bases, and 12 bases lay outside the gene matches. The germline gives CDR1 MNHEY, CDR2 SMNVEV (reference sequence). This CDR3 is 18 amino acids long. The specimen was cultured CD8+ T cells derived from PBMCs. This clonotype originated in a male donor with HIV. The rearrangement joins TRBV27 to TRBJ2-2; 7 positions agree with TRBD2. The DNA of the CDR3 is TGTGCCAGCAGTTTTGGGCTAGCGGTTCTCGGCAACACCGGGGAGCTGTTTTTT. The encoded protein is CASSFGLAVLGNTGELFF.